This T cell receptor beta chain was captured in a study of blood T cell repertoires in COVID-19. Whole-study context: Specimens from acute and convalescent COVID-19 originated in the United States, Italy and Spain.

The ends lost 3 bases at V and 9 bases at J; junction bases unmatched: 7. The V gene's germline CDR1 is SGHTA and CDR2 FQGNSA. The CDR3 sequence is 15 residues long. Repertoires were generated with immunoSEQ multiplex PCR, while TCRdb's copy carries only in-frame clones and drops some. The profile shows 80,000 to 95,000 clones, approximately 80% of them singletons. The sequencing input was peripheral blood. The V gene is TRBV7-2, the J gene TRBJ1-4, with 10 nucleotides matching TRBD1. The receptor comes from an elderly woman with active or convalescent COVID-19. The CDR3 reads CASSLTGGSRQKLFF. DNA of the CDR3: TGTGCCAGCAGCTTGACAGGGGGCTCGCGACAAAAACTGTTTTTT.